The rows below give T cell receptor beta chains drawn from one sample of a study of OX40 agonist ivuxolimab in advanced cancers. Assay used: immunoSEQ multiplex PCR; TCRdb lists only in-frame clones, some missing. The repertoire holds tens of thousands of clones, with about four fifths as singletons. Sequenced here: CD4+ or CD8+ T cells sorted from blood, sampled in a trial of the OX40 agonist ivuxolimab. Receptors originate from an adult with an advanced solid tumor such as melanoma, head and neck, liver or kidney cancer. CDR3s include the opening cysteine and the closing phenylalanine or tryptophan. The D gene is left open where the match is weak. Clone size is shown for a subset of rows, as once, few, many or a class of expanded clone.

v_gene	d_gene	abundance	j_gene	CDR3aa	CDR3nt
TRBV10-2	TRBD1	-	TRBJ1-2	CASRGDRSDGYTF	TGCGCCAGCAGAGGGGACAGGTCAGATGGCTACACCTTC
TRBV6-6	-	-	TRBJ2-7	CASSYDGSYEQYF	TGTGCCAGCAGTTATGACGGCTCCTACGAGCAGTACTTC
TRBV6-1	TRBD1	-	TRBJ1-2	CASRDWDRKSNGYTF	TGTGCCAGCAGGGACTGGGACAGGAAGTCGAATGGCTACACCTTC
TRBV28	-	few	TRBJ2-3	CASSPRTDTQYF	TGTGCCAGCAGTCCCAGAACAGATACGCAGTATTTT
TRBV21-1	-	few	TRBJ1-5	CASRREAGNQPQHF	TGTGCCAGCAGAAGGGAAGCAGGCAATCAGCCCCAGCATTTT
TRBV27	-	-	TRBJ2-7	CASSPRGLYEQYF	TGTGCCAGCAGTCCCCGTGGCCTTTACGAGCAGTACTTC
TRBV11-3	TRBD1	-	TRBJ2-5	CASSPRDSMRLQETQYF	TGTGCCAGCAGCCCCCGGGACAGCATGAGATTACAAGAGACCCAGTACTTC
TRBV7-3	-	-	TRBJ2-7	CASSSDSSYEQYF	TGTGCCAGCAGCTCCGACAGCTCCTACGAGCAGTACTTC
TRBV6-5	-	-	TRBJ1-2	CASSALEGTYYGYTF	TGTGCCAGCAGTGCCCTGGAGGGGACCTACTATGGCTACACCTTC
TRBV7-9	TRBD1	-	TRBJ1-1	CASSRGTDTEAFF	TGTGCCAGCAGCCGTGGGACAGACACTGAAGCTTTCTTT
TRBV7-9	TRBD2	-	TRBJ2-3	CASSLESRGSADTQYF	TGTGCCAGCAGCTTAGAATCCCGCGGGAGCGCAGATACGCAGTATTTT
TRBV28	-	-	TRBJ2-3	CASRQLRDLRTDTQYF	TGTGCCAGCAGGCAACTACGGGACTTACGCACAGATACGCAGTATTTT
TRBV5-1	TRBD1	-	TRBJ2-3	CASSRDREVWSTDTQYF	TGCGCCAGCAGCCGGGACAGGGAAGTTTGGAGCACAGATACGCAGTATTTT
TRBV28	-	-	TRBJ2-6	CASRSQGSGANVLTF	TGTGCCAGCAGATCTCAGGGATCTGGGGCCAACGTCCTGACTTTC
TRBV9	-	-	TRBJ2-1	CASSVADYNEQFF	TGTGCCAGCAGCGTAGCCGACTACAATGAGCAGTTCTTC
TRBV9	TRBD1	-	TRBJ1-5	CASSAGGAGNQPQHF	TGTGCCAGCAGCGCAGGGGGCGCGGGCAATCAGCCCCAGCATTTT
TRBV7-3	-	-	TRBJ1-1	CASSLDGGLNTEAFF	TGTGCCAGCAGCTTAGATGGCGGCTTGAACACTGAAGCTTTCTTT
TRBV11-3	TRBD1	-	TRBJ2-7	CASSLASGTGYEQYF	TGTGCCAGCAGCCTAGCCTCCGGGACAGGCTACGAGCAGTACTTC
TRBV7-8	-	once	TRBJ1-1	CASSLDPLGTEAFF	TGTGCCAGCAGCTTAGATCCTCTGGGCACTGAAGCTTTCTTT
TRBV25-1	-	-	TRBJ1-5	CASSDSSSNQPQHF	TGTGCCAGCAGTGACAGCAGTAGCAATCAGCCCCAGCATTTT
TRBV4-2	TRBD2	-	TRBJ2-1	CASSHQLRLAGGVEQFF	TGTGCCAGCAGCCACCAACTCCGACTAGCGGGGGGGGTTGAGCAGTTCTTC
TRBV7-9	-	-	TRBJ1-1	CASSLGGRVAFF	TGTGCCAGCAGCTTAGGCGGCAGGGTGGCTTTCTTT
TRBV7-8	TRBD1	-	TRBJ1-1	CASSLPGQGNTEAFF	TGTGCCAGCAGCTTGCCGGGACAGGGGAACACTGAAGCTTTCTTT
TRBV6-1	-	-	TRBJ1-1	CASSDSEVAPMNTEAFF	TGTGCCAGCAGTGATAGTGAGGTGGCACCCATGAACACTGAAGCTTTCTTT
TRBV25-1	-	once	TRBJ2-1	CASATTNEQFF	TGTGCCAGCGCCACAACCAATGAGCAGTTCTTC
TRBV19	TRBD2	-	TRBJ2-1	CASSIDLASGAYNEQFF	TGTGCCAGTAGTATAGATTTAGCTAGCGGAGCCTACAATGAGCAGTTCTTC
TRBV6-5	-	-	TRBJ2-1	CASSYSGTKQFF	TGTGCCAGCAGTTACTCAGGTACCAAGCAGTTCTTC
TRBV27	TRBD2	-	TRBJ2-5	CASSLSVGEGGGTQYF	TGTGCCAGCAGTTTATCGGTGGGGGAGGGCGGGGGGACCCAGTACTTC
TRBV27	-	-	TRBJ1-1	CASSSDYETNTEAFF	TGTGCCAGCAGTTCCGATTACGAGACGAACACTGAAGCTTTCTTT
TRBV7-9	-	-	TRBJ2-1	CASSPSSPYNEQFF	TGTGCCAGCAGCCCTAGCTCTCCCTACAATGAGCAGTTCTTC
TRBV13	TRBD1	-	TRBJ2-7	CASSSGQGTYEQYF	TGTGCCAGCAGCTCGGGACAGGGGACCTACGAGCAGTACTTC
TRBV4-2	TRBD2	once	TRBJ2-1	CASSQEAGGHNEQFF	TGTGCCAGCAGCCAAGAAGCGGGGGGGCATAATGAGCAGTTCTTC
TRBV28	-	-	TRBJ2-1	CASSLLGFQEGNEQFF	TGTGCCAGCAGTTTGCTGGGTTTTCAAGAGGGCAATGAGCAGTTCTTC
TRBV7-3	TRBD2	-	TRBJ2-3	CASSLSLAGSDTQYF	TGTGCCAGCAGCCTCTCACTAGCGGGTAGCGATACGCAGTATTTT
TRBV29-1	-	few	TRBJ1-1	CSVVGTEAFF	TGCAGCGTTGTGGGGACTGAAGCTTTCTTT
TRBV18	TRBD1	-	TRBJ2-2	CASSHQDRANTGELFF	TGTGCCAGCTCACATCAGGACAGGGCGAACACCGGGGAGCTGTTTTTT
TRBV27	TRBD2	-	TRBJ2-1	CASSLEREGREQFF	TGTGCCAGCAGTTTAGAGCGGGAGGGCCGTGAGCAGTTCTTC
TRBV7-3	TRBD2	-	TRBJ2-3	CASSPLAGSTDTQYF	TGTGCCAGCAGCCCGCTAGCGGGTAGCACAGATACGCAGTATTTT
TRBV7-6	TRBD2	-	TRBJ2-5	CASSLDLRASGEETQYF	TGTGCCAGCAGCTTAGATCTTAGGGCTAGCGGGGAGGAGACCCAGTACTTC
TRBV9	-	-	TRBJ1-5	CASSVAGVSNQPQHF	TGTGCCAGCAGCGTAGCTGGGGTTAGCAATCAGCCCCAGCATTTT
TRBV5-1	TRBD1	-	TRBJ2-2	CASSLVGQGAAGELFF	TGCGCCAGCAGCTTGGTTGGACAGGGGGCTGCCGGGGAGCTGTTTTTT
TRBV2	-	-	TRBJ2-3	CATSDEDTQYF	TGTGCCACCTCGGACGAAGATACGCAGTATTTT
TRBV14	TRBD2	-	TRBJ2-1	CASSPGTSGNEYTDEQFF	TGTGCCAGCAGCCCCGGGACTAGCGGGAACGAGTACACCGATGAGCAGTTCTTC
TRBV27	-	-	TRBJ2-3	CASSLGGSQGSRASTDTQYF	TGTGCCAGCAGTTTAGGAGGGTCACAGGGGTCCCGTGCTAGCACAGATACGCAGTATTTT
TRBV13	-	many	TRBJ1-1	CASSSAGGTEAFF	TGTGCCAGCAGCTCGGCAGGAGGAACTGAAGCTTTCTTT
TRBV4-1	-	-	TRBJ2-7	CASSQDVGSGRQGYEQYF	TGCGCCAGCAGCCAAGATGTTGGTAGTGGACGGCAGGGGTACGAGCAGTACTTC
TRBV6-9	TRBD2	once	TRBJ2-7	CASSYWREGYEQYF	TGTGCCAGCAGTTACTGGCGGGAGGGGTACGAGCAGTACTTC
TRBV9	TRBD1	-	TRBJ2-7	CASSVGGGGLEQYF	TGTGCCAGCAGCGTAGGAGGGGGCGGGCTTGAGCAGTACTTC
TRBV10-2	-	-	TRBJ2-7	CASSEGRNYEQYF	TGCGCCAGCAGTGAGGGACGGAACTACGAGCAGTACTTC
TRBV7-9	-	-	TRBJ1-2	CASSFGGDNDYGYTF	TGTGCCAGCAGCTTCGGTGGGGATAATGACTATGGCTACACCTTC
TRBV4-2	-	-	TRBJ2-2	CASSQEEAVGELFF	TGTGCCAGCAGCCAAGAGGAGGCAGTCGGGGAGCTGTTTTTT
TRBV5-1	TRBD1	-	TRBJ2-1	CASSLKGAGYNEQFF	TGCGCCAGCAGCTTGAAGGGGGCGGGCTACAATGAGCAGTTCTTC
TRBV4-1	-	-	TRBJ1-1	CASSQERGSEAFF	TGCGCCAGCAGCCAAGAAAGAGGTAGTGAAGCTTTCTTT
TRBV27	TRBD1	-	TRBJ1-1	CASSLTGEHTEAFF	TGTGCCAGCAGTTTAACAGGGGAACACACTGAAGCTTTCTTT
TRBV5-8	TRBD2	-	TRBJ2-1	CASSSQIAGGNSYNEQFF	TGTGCCAGCAGCTCGCAAATAGCGGGGGGGAACTCCTACAATGAGCAGTTCTTC
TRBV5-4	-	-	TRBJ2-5	CASSKRDTQQETQYF	TGTGCCAGCAGCAAGCGGGACACTCAGCAAGAGACCCAGTACTTC